A selection of T cell receptor beta chains follows, all from one sample in a study of T-cell reconstitution after alpha-beta-depleted transplantation in children. TCRdb re-analysed the PCR reads in MiXCR, keeping a single row per CDR3 protein. The sample yields about 15,000 distinct CDR3 sequences, around 12% seen once. This sample comprised PBMCs, mostly from graft donor cells, obtained 180 days after TCRalphabeta/CD19-depleted stem cell transplant. Source of these receptors: a boy in the first two years of life who had a stem cell transplant for Wiskott-Aldrich syndrome, so the T cells may come from the graft donor. The CDR3 runs from the conserved cysteine through the conserved F or W. D genes are given only for firm matches. Size is omitted from some rows. Given values are once, few, many or a class for expanded clones.

>NA|TRBV7-9|many|TRBJ1-4
CASSFPRTTNEKLFF
TGTGCCAGCAGCTTCCCCCGCACAACTAATGAAAAACTGTTTTTT
>NA|TRBV7-9|medium-sized|TRBJ1-1
CASSSLPTLNTEAFF
TGTGCCAGCAGCTCCCTCCCCACTCTGAACACTGAAGCTTTCTTT
>NA|TRBV5-1|NA|TRBJ2-5
CASSLEKTQYF
TGCGCCAGCAGCTTGGAGAAGACCCAGTACTTC
>NA|TRBV20-1|few|TRBJ2-3
CSARVGGLDTQYF
TGCAGTGCTAGAGTGGGGGGCCTCGATACGCAGTATTTT
>NA|TRBV20-1|many|TRBJ2-7
CSAERGAYEQYF
TGCAGTGCAGAACGGGGCGCCTACGAGCAGTACTTC
>NA|TRBV28|many|TRBJ1-1
CASSRRTADMNTEAFF
TGTGCCAGCAGTCGACGGACAGCAGACATGAACACTGAAGCTTTCTTT
>NA|TRBV7-9|many|TRBJ2-7
CASSTHDSSYEQYF
TGTGCCAGCAGCACACATGACAGCTCCTACGAGCAGTACTTC
>NA|TRBV11-3|NA|TRBJ2-5
CASSLRGQGRSETQYF
TGTGCCAGCAGCCTACGAGGGCAGGGGCGATCGGAGACCCAGTACTTC
>NA|TRBV7-9|many|TRBJ1-4
CASSLGISAGDVINEKLFF
TGTGCCAGCAGCTTGGGAATTTCCGCAGGCGATGTTATCAATGAAAAACTGTTTTTT
>NA|TRBV10-2|few|TRBJ1-2
CASSEWEGYYGYTF
TGCGCCAGCAGTGAGTGGGAAGGTTACTATGGCTACACCTTC
>NA|TRBV10-3|NA|TRBJ2-3
CATGWPQYF
TGTGCTACCGGCTGGCCGCAGTATTTT
>NA|TRBV13|few|TRBJ1-2
CASWGFGGYTF
TGTGCCAGCTGGGGGTTTGGTGGCTACACCTTC
>NA|TRBV11-2|once|TRBJ1-2
CASSLEGDPRGNTF
TGTGCCAGCAGCTTAGAGGGGGACCCGCGGGGTAACACCTTC
>NA|TRBV5-1|few|TRBJ2-3
CASRDSTDTQYF
TGCGCCAGTAGGGACTCCACAGATACGCAGTATTTT
>NA|TRBV7-2|many|TRBJ2-1
CASSLGRGNYNEQFF
TGTGCCAGCAGCTTAGGACGGGGAAACTACAATGAGCAGTTCTTC
>TRBD2|TRBV2|few|TRBJ2-5
CASSEALAGAETQYF
TGTGCCAGCAGTGAGGCACTAGCGGGAGCAGAGACCCAGTACTTC
>TRBD1|TRBV6-1|many|TRBJ1-2
CASSGRQGALRNYGYTF
TGTGCCAGCAGTGGCCGACAGGGGGCGCTGAGGAACTATGGCTACACCTTC
>NA|TRBV6-5|many|TRBJ1-2
CASSYGPLQGRYTF
TGTGCCAGCAGTTATGGCCCACTCCAGGGTCGGTACACCTTC
>TRBD1|TRBV6-5|many|TRBJ1-5
CASSRDRATQHF
TGTGCCAGCAGTCGTGACAGGGCGACCCAGCATTTT
>NA|TRBV20-1|NA|TRBJ2-3
CSAYGPDTQYF
TGCAGTGCCTACGGACCGGATACGCAGTATTTT
>NA|TRBV6-2/TRBV6-3|NA|TRBJ2-1
CASTLLRAQSYNEQFF
TGTGCCAGCACCTTACTCCGGGCCCAATCCTACAATGAGCAGTTCTTC